This T cell receptor (beta chain) was obtained from a study of post-analysis software for immune sequencing data. Background on the study: Some patients lacked subtype; others had relapsing-remitting, secondary progressive or progressive-relapsing disease.

Trimming took off 3 bases at V and 7 bases at J, with 19 bases between the two ends. The CDR3 runs 15 residues. CDR1 and CDR2 (germline): DFQATT, SNEGSKA (reference sequence). In regard to this clonotype: Antigen specificity is unknown.

cDNA libraries of TCR beta carried unique molecular identifiers. Between roughly 1 and 11 million T cells gave rise to 450,000 to 650,000 cDNA molecules. TCRdb processed the PCR reads anew with MiXCR; each CDR3 protein has one entry. The sample shows fewer than 850,000 distinct CDR3 sequences, 30% of them seen only once. Study-level points and caveats: Significantly lower normalized Chao1 diversity was seen in multiple sclerosis patients than in controls. Five TRBV segments, including TRBV5-6, TRBV5-1 and TRBV20-1, were more frequent in patients than controls. Samples from a shared batch, those prepared together, strongly co-clustered by F measure.

This chain joins TRBV20-1 and TRBJ2-1, with D perhaps TRBD1 (6 bases). This TCR came from a girl aged 10 to 17 with multiple sclerosis. The sample was blood. The CDR3 spells CSASPAETGRNEQFF. In DNA form, the CDR3 reads TGCAGTGCTAGTCCGGCGGAGACAGGAAGGAATGAGCAGTTCTTC.